Following are 25 T cell receptor beta chains from one sample sequenced in a study of blood T cell repertoires in COVID-19. Libraries were prepared by immunoSEQ multiplex PCR; TCRdb keeps only in-frame clonotypes and omits some of them. The repertoire has about 150,000 clones, around 80% of them found once; the top ten carry approximately 7.1%. What was sequenced was peripheral blood. The receptors derive from a woman in her forties or fifties in a cohort sampled during active or convalescent COVID-19.

The genes are TRBV11-2 and TRBJ2-1; D might be TRBD2 (7 bases). Trimming cost V 5 bases and J 6 bases, with 20 bases left between them. The CDR3 is 16 amino acids. The germline V gene has CDR1 SGHAT and CDR2 FQNNGV. The CDR3 loop reads CASSPGPQGGGNEQFF. CDR3 nucleotides: TGTGCCAGCAGCCCGGGGCCGCAGGGAGGGGGCAATGAGCAGTTCTTC.

This chain uses TRBV6-5 with TRBJ1-1; D possibly corresponds to TRBD1 (5 bases). Germline V gene data show CDR1 as MNHEY and CDR2 as SVGAGI. V was shortened by 8 bases and J by 4 bases, with 14 bases between the two germline ends. The CDR3 has 13 amino acids. The DNA for the CDR3 is TGTGCCAGCGTTTCGCCAGGGTCCACTGAAGCTTTCTTT. Protein product: CASVSPGSTEAFF.

This chain joins TRBV6-4 and TRBJ1-5, with D perhaps TRBD1 (6 bases). Germline-derived CDR1 and CDR2 are MRHNA and SNTAGT. The CDR3 consists of 17 residues. V was pared by 8 bases and J by 2 bases, with 22 bases between. The CDR3 spells CASAGGQTPWGNQPQHF. The CDR3 DNA sequence: TGTGCCAGCGCGGGGGGACAAACCCCATGGGGCAATCAGCCCCAGCATTTT.

The chain is built from TRBV5-1 and TRBJ2-5; 11 bases line up with TRBD2. Germline V gene lookup returns CDR1 SGHRS and CDR2 YFSETQ. After removal of 2 bases from V and 3 bases from J, the junction contained 0 bases not matched to a gene. This CDR3 contains 14 residues. Here the CDR3 reads CASSFSGGEETQYF. The DNA of the CDR3 is TGCGCCAGCAGCTTTAGCGGGGGGGAAGAGACCCAGTACTTC. Filled out from reference TRBV5-1 and TRBJ2-5, the complete variable domain reads KAGVTQTPRYLIKTRGQQVTLSCSPISGHRSVSWYQQTPGQGLQFLFEYFSETQRNKGNFPGRFSGRQFSNSRSEMNVSTLELGDSALYLCASSFSGGEETQYFGPGTRLLVL.

This chain connects TRBV10-3 to TRBJ1-5, with 7 nucleotides matching TRBD1. With 10 bases clipped from V and 5 bases from J, the junction kept 8 bases outside the gene matches. This CDR3 region has 13 residues. From germline, CDR1 is ENHRY and CDR2 SYGVKD. CDR3 sequence reads: CASTGTAHQPQHF. The CDR3 DNA is TGTGCCAGCACCGGGACAGCTCATCAGCCCCAGCATTTT.

The DNA of the CDR3 is TGTGCCAGCAGCTTAGTCGGGACAGCCTACGAGCAGTACTTC. Encoded protein: CASSLVGTAYEQYF. This chain uses TRBV7-2 with TRBJ2-7; 7 positions match TRBD1. The CDR3 is made up of 14 amino acids. Trimming at V came to 1 base and at J to 2 bases, leaving 2 bases not matched to a gene. Germline V gives CDR1 SGHTA, CDR2 FQGNSA.

The chain is built from TRBV7-2 and TRBJ1-1; 7 positions match TRBD1. Germline assignment: CDR1 SGHTA and CDR2 FQGNSA. The CDR3 loop spans 14 amino acids. V shed 5 bases and J 2 bases; nucleotides not matched to a gene: 5. The CDR3 protein is CASSLQGKNTEAFF. The CDR3 region has the DNA TGTGCCAGCAGCCTACAGGGGAAAAACACTGAAGCTTTCTTT.

The chain joins TRBV3-1 (or the pseudogene TRBV3-2) to TRBJ2-1; 14 positions match TRBD2. The CDR3 covers 15 residues. Per the germline V gene, CDR1 is LGHDT and CDR2 is YNNKEL (reference sequence). Unmatched junction bases numbered 6, after V lost 5 bases and J lost 9 bases. CDR3 region: CASSKGTSGGTEQFF. DNA of the CDR3: TGTGCCAGCAGCAAAGGGACTAGCGGGGGTACTGAGCAGTTCTTC.

The chain has TRBV6-5 and TRBJ2-3, with a weak D call TRBD2 (7 bases). Germline CDR1 MNHEY, CDR2 SVGAGI. The ends were cut back, 7 bases at V and 4 bases at J, with 18 bases in the middle. The CDR3 has 15 amino acids. CDR3: CASKSTGGLADTQYF. The CDR3 bases are TGTGCCAGCAAAAGTACGGGGGGCCTAGCAGATACGCAGTATTTT.

The J gene is TRBJ2-5, the V gene TRBV7-3; D might be TRBD2 (6 bases). The CDR3 spans 14 residues. Trimming took 5 bases from V and 3 from J, leaving 13 bases between them. Germline V gene lookup returns CDR1 SGHTA and CDR2 FQGTGA. CDR3 DNA: TGTGCCAGCAGCAGAGCACCGGGAGAAGAGACCCAGTACTTC. Residues: CASSRAPGEETQYF. The full variable domain, rest sourced from reference TRBV7-3 and TRBJ2-5, is GAGVSQTPSNKVTEKGKYVELRCDPISGHTALYWYRQSLGQGPEFLIYFQGTGAADDSGLPNDRFFAVRPEGSVSTLKIQRTERGDSAVYLCASSRAPGEETQYFGPGTRLLVL.

This chain links TRBV4-2 with TRBJ2-7, with TRBD2 matching 14 bases. CDR3 length: 18 residues. Germline assignment: CDR1 LGHNA and CDR2 YNFKEQ. V lost 1 base, J lost 4 bases, and 9 bases stayed unmatched. The CDR3 spells CASSQAPTSGGAGYEQYF. The CDR3 DNA reads TGTGCCAGCAGCCAAGCTCCGACTAGCGGGGGGGCGGGTTACGAGCAGTACTTC.

The rearrangement uses TRBV6-6 and TRBJ1-5; D perhaps matches TRBD1 (6 bases). Per the germline V gene, CDR1 is MNHNY and CDR2 is SVGAGI (reference sequence). With 4 bases removed from V and 4 bases from J, the gap between germline ends came to 8 bases. This CDR3 comprises 13 residues. The CDR3 sequence: CASSLGQNQPQHF. CDR3 coding DNA: TGTGCCAGCAGTTTAGGACAGAATCAGCCCCAGCATTTT.

The chain's CDR3 is CATSDPGQGLAEAFF. The CDR3 DNA is TGTGCCACCAGTGACCCGGGACAGGGTTTGGCTGAAGCTTTCTTT. The genes are TRBV24-1 and TRBJ1-1, with 9 bases identical to TRBD1. The CDR3 has 15 amino acids. The V gene's germline CDR1 is KGHDR and CDR2 SFDVKD. The V gene end was trimmed by 4 bases and the J gene end by 6 bases; junction bases not matched to a gene: 8.

The rearrangement joins TRBV28 to TRBJ1-3; 7 nucleotides match TRBD1. Germline V gene data show CDR1 as MDHEN and CDR2 as SYDVKM. The ends lost 4 bases at V and 4 bases at J; junction bases unmatched: 4. The CDR3 has 14 amino acids. The CDR3: CASSSTGQGNTIYF. The CDR3 DNA reads TGTGCCAGCAGTTCCACGGGACAGGGAAACACCATATATTTT.

This chain uses TRBV9 with TRBJ2-7; maybe TRBD1 (5 bases). This CDR3 has 14 residues. V dropped 0 bases and J dropped 7 bases, with 14 bases sitting between them. The germline V gene has CDR1 SGDLS and CDR2 YYNGEE. In DNA, the CDR3 is TGTGCCAGCAGCGTAGATCTGGGGCTTGGGGAGCAGTACTTC. Protein product: CASSVDLGLGEQYF.

About this clone: Sequence at one end of the junction differs from germline and may be a read error. The chain uses TRBV2 and TRBJ1-3; D possibly corresponds to TRBD1 (5 bases). CDR3 length equals 14 residues. Looked up from germline, CDR1 is SNHLY and CDR2 is FYNNEI. CDR3 sequence: CASSEGHSGNTIYF. The CDR3 DNA reads TGTGCCAGCAGCGAAGGACACTCTGGAAACACCATATATTTT.

This chain connects TRBV7-2 to TRBJ2-2; 10 bases align to TRBD2. Germline assignment: CDR1 SGHTA and CDR2 FQGNSA. The CDR3 sequence is 16 residues long. J gave up 4 bases and V 3 bases, and 5 bases lay outside the gene matches. This CDR3 reads CASSFQGTSATGELFF. The DNA for the CDR3 is TGTGCCAGCAGCTTCCAAGGGACTAGCGCCACCGGGGAGCTGTTTTTT.

The J gene is TRBJ1-2, the V gene TRBV9; 10 bases fit TRBD1. CDR3 length: 14 residues. The junction had 5 bases not matched to a gene; V was cut back by 7 bases and J by 2 bases. Germline V gives CDR1 SGDLS, CDR2 YYNGEE. CDR3 sequence: CASVRDRGNYGYTF. The DNA of the CDR3 is TGTGCCAGCGTACGGGACAGGGGAAACTATGGCTACACCTTC.

The V call is TRBV7-8, the J call TRBJ2-1; TRBD2 might be the D (8 bases). The CDR3 is made up of 15 amino acids. V was clipped by 5 bases and J by 2 bases, with 13 bases between them. Germline CDR1 SGHVS, CDR2 FQNEAQ. Written as DNA, the CDR3 is TGTGCCAGCAGCACGGGAGGGGGCGCCTACAATGAGCAGTTCTTC. It yields the protein CASSTGGGAYNEQFF.

The genes are TRBV10-3 and TRBJ1-2, with 10 bases identical to TRBD1. Germline CDR1 is ENHRY and CDR2 is SYGVKD. The CDR3 totals 16 residues. V gave up 1 base and J gave up 3 bases; unmatched junction bases: 5. The CDR3 loop reads CAISEYRTGGDYGYTF. Written as DNA, the CDR3 is TGTGCCATCAGTGAGTACCGGACAGGGGGGGACTATGGCTACACCTTC.

Of note for this clone: Other nucleotide sequences in the sample specify the same CDR3. The rearrangement uses TRBV6-5 and TRBJ1-1; D is perhaps TRBD1 (5 bases). This CDR3 is 13 amino acids long. Germline V gives CDR1 MNHEY, CDR2 SVGAGI. V was cut by 6 bases and J by 0 bases, with 8 bases left in between. CDR3 amino acids: CASRTVMNTEAFF. The CDR3 DNA is TGTGCCAGCAGGACAGTCATGAACACTGAAGCTTTCTTT.

This chain links TRBV15 with TRBJ1-2; the match to TRBD1 covers 7 bases. CDR3 length: 13 amino acids. Germline CDR1 reads LNHNV; CDR2 reads YYDKDF (reference sequence). The J segment lost 4 bases and the V segment lost 9 bases, leaving 8 bases of the junction unmatched. CDR3 amino acids: CATRETGTYGYTF. DNA of the CDR3: TGTGCCACTCGCGAGACAGGGACCTATGGCTACACCTTC.

The chain recombines TRBV24-1 with TRBJ2-2, with 7 positions matching TRBD2. V gave up 4 bases and J gave up 3 bases; unmatched junction bases: 4. In germline, CDR1 is KGHDR, CDR2 SFDVKD. The CDR3 consists of 15 residues. The CDR3 DNA reads as TGTGCCACCAGTGACCGGGGGGAGGACACCGGGGAGCTGTTTTTT. Amino acids: CATSDRGEDTGELFF.

The gene calls are TRBV18 and TRBJ1-3; 8 positions match TRBD1. This CDR3 has 17 amino acids. Trimming took 0 bases from V and 3 from J; bases not matched to a gene: 7. CDR1 and CDR2 (germline): KGHSH, LQKENI. The CDR3 nucleotides read TGTGCCAGCTCACCACCGCAGGGGGCCGATTATGGAAACACCATATATTTT. It specifies CASSPPQGADYGNTIYF.

The rearrangement links TRBV7-2 to TRBJ1-2, with D unclear. Germline-derived CDR1 and CDR2 are SGHTA and FQGNSA. The CDR3 has 11 residues. The CDR3 nucleotides are TGTTCGAGCGGAAGTCTTTTTGGCTACACCTTC. Translation gives CSSGSLFGYTF.